Shown below are 20 T cell receptor beta chains from a single sample sequenced in a study of breast tumors, draining lymph nodes, adjacent tissues. MiXCR, run by TCRdb on the multiplex PCR reads, gives a single entry per CDR3 protein. The data contain about 66,000 distinct CDR3 sequences, around 43% of them singletons. Sequencing was carried out using breast tumor tissue. All receptors come from a female donor with breast cancer. Some clones in this sample may be carry-over from other donors' samples.

This clonotype was recorded at least ten times. The chain combines TRBV7-8 with TRBJ2-3; D remains unclear. V dropped 2 bases and J dropped 4 bases, with 13 bases sitting between them. This CDR3 contains 15 residues. Looked up from germline, CDR1 is SGHVS and CDR2 is FQNEAQ. CDR3 nucleotides: TGTGCCAGCAGCTTACCCCCGGTCTACGCAGATACGCAGTATTTT. Protein sequence: CASSLPPVYADTQYF.

The V call is TRBV19, the J call TRBJ2-3; 12 nucleotides match TRBD2. The length of the CDR3 is 17 residues. The ends lost 4 bases at V and 4 bases at J; junction bases unmatched: 9. From germline, CDR1 is LNHDA and CDR2 SQIVND (reference sequence). As DNA, the CDR3 is TGTGCCAGTAGTACTACGACTAGCGGGAGATTGGCAGATACGCAGTATTTT. Translating it yields CASSTTTSGRLADTQYF.

The rearrangement uses TRBV5-6 and TRBJ2-7, with no clear D. This CDR3 contains 14 residues. Germline lookup yields CDR1 SGHDT and CDR2 YYEEEE. V lost 4 bases, J lost 1 base, and 12 bases lay in between. The CDR3 spells CASSPDPRSYEQYF. The CDR3 bases are TGTGCCAGCAGCCCCGACCCCAGGTCCTACGAGCAGTACTTC.

This clonotype was recorded many times. This sequence may be a read error, since a much larger clone differs from it by one base. The genes are TRBV20-1 and TRBJ2-7; D is perhaps TRBD1 (6 bases). From germline, CDR1 is DFQATT and CDR2 SNEGSKA (reference sequence). The CDR3 runs 17 residues. Trimming took 2 bases from V and 0 from J, leaving 20 bases between them. The CDR3 here is CSARNWVDSPFSYEQYF. CDR3 nucleotide sequence: TGCAGTGCTAGAAATTGGGTGGACAGCCCTTTCTCCTACGAGCAGTACTTC.

The table lists this clonotype with many counts. J is TRBJ2-7 and V is TRBV7-2; 7 nucleotides match TRBD2. Germline CDR1 is SGHTA and CDR2 is FQGNSA. The CDR3 totals 13 residues. Unmatched junction bases numbered 6, after V lost 1 base and J lost 9 bases. CDR3 sequence: CASSLGTSVRQYF. The CDR3 coding sequence is TGTGCCAGCAGCTTAGGGACTAGTGTACGGCAGTACTTC.

This clonotype occurred many times. Possible read error: a much larger clone is one base away. The chain recombines TRBV20-1 with TRBJ1-2, with 7 nucleotides matching TRBD1. The length of the CDR3 is 12 residues. The germline V gene encodes CDR1 DFQATT and CDR2 SNEGSKA (reference sequence). In nucleotides, the CDR3 is TGCAGTGCTAGAGAACAGGGGTGGGGCTCCACCTTC. Residues: CSAREQGWGSTF.

The chain links TRBV5-1 to TRBJ1-1; 7 bases agree with TRBD1. The trim removed 2 bases at V and 0 bases at J, leaving 4 bases unmatched. The CDR3 is 15 residues long. Germline loops: CDR1 SGHRS, CDR2 YFSETQ. This chain's CDR3 is CASSFQGELNTEAFF. CDR3 bases: TGCGCCAGCAGCTTCCAGGGGGAACTGAACACTGAAGCTTTCTTT.

The chain combines TRBV30 with TRBJ2-7; tentatively, D is TRBD2 (5 bases). The length of the CDR3 is 13 residues. CDR1 and CDR2 (germline): GTSNPN, SVGIG (reference sequence). V was clipped by 2 bases and J by 2 bases, with 10 bases between them. The CDR3 is CAWSPGLPYEQYF. The CDR3 DNA follows: TGTGCCTGGAGTCCTGGACTGCCCTACGAGCAGTACTTC.

The chain is built from TRBV29-1 and TRBJ1-4; 10 bases fit TRBD1. CDR3 size: 13 residues. CDR1 is SQVTM, CDR2 ANQGSEA, per germline. V shed 6 bases, J shed 3 bases, and the junction held 1 base outside the gene matches. This chain's CDR3 is CSVGTGANEKLFF. CDR3 DNA sequence: TGCAGCGTCGGGACAGGGGCTAATGAAAAACTGTTTTTT.

Comment on this clonotype: This may be a read error, as it is one base from a much larger clone. The chain recombines TRBV28 with TRBJ2-7; D might be TRBD1 or TRBD2, each matching 5 bases. The V end was cut by 8 bases, the J end by 2 bases, with 19 bases between. This CDR3 region has 15 residues. In germline, CDR1 is MDHEN, CDR2 SYDVKM. The CDR3 DNA sequence: TGTGCCAGCCCTGGGTGGGACCTCGGCACCTACGAGCAGTACTTC. Protein product: CASPGWDLGTYEQYF.

The chain has TRBV6-4 and TRBJ2-2; D gene ambiguous. Germline CDR1 and CDR2: MRHNA and SNTAGT. The CDR3 runs to 9 residues. Trimming removed 3 bases from V and 10 bases from J, with 0 bases in between. CDR3 sequence (DNA): TGTGCCAGCAGTGAGGAGCTGTTTTTT. Translating it yields CASSEELFF.

The rearrangement joins TRBV11-2 to TRBJ2-5, with 12 positions matching TRBD2. This CDR3 is built from 15 residues. Germline CDR1 is SGHAT and CDR2 is FQNNGV. V lost 6 bases to trimming and J lost 4 bases; unmatched junction nucleotides: 6. Here the CDR3 DNA reads TGTGCCAGCAGTCGGACTAGCGGGGCGGGAGAGACCCAGTACTTC. It translates to CASSRTSGAGETQYF.

This clonotype showed up many times. This chain uses TRBV7-3 with TRBJ2-1; 11 positions agree with TRBD2. Germline-derived CDR1 and CDR2 are SGHTA and FQGTGA. J lost 7 bases, V lost 3 bases, and 2 bases had no gene match. The CDR3 contains 14 residues. The CDR3, as DNA: TGTGCCAGCAGCTTGGCTAGCGGGAGGAATGAGCAGTTCTTC. It translates to CASSLASGRNEQFF.

There are many counts of this clonotype. CDR3 coding DNA: TGTGCCAGTACTTGGGAGGCCAGCCCATACAATGAGCAGTTCTTC. This sequence encodes CASTWEASPYNEQFF. This sequence joins TRBV19 and TRBJ2-1; TRBD2 might be the D (6 bases). The CDR3 consists of 15 residues. The V end lost 7 bases, the J end lost 4 bases, and 17 bases lay between the germline ends. Per germline, CDR1 LNHDA and CDR2 SQIVND (reference sequence).

This clonotype was observed a few times. Likely a read error: the CDR3 ends without its conserved phenylalanine or tryptophan. The genes are TRBV20-1 and TRBJ2-7; TRBD2 matches at 9 bases. CDR1 and CDR2 (germline): DFQATT, SNEGSKA (reference sequence). The J segment lost 5 bases and the V segment lost 3 bases, leaving 5 bases of the junction unmatched. This CDR3 region has 13 residues. CDR3 nucleotides: TGCAGTGCTAGCGGCGGGAGGGGCCACGAGCAGTACCTC. It is translated as CSASGGRGHEQYL.

This clonotype was detected many times. The chain joins TRBV5-1 to TRBJ2-3, with a tentative D call TRBD1 (6 bases). V was clipped by 0 bases and J by 4 bases, with 15 bases between them. The germline V gene encodes CDR1 SGHRS and CDR2 YFSETQ. The CDR3 loop spans 16 amino acids. The CDR3 DNA follows: TGCGCCAGCAGCTTGGGGCAGGGGACGATTGCAGATACGCAGTATTTT. This translates into CASSLGQGTIADTQYF.

The chain has TRBV24-1 and TRBJ2-3; TRBD2 matches 7 bases. Per the germline V gene, CDR1 is KGHDR and CDR2 is SFDVKD. The CDR3 has 20 amino acids. Trimming cost V 4 bases and J 1 base; bases outside gene matches: 19. Here the CDR3 DNA reads TGTGCCACCAGTGAGGGAATCACACGGGGGGTGGGTGTCGGCACAGATACGCAGTATTTT. Amino acids: CATSEGITRGVGVGTDTQYF.

As concerns this clonotype: The junction differs from germline at one of its ends, possibly a read error. The CDR3 here is CASRGGQAIWDERYF. CDR3 DNA: TGTGCCAGCAGGGGAGGACAGGCGATTTGGGACGAGCGGTACTTC. This chain links TRBV10-3 with TRBJ2-7; a possible D gene is TRBD1 (7 bases). Germline assignment: CDR1 ENHRY and CDR2 SYGVKD. The CDR3 is 15 amino acids.

This clonotype was recorded a few times. A much larger clone differs from this one at a single base, so this may be a read error. This is likely a read error, given that the CDR3 carries no conserved phenylalanine or tryptophan at its end. The chain employs TRBV19 and TRBJ2-7; weak D call: TRBD1 (6 bases). Germline V gives CDR1 LNHDA, CDR2 SQIVND (reference sequence). The V end lost 5 bases, the J end lost 3 bases, and 20 bases lay between the germline ends. The CDR3 is made up of 16 amino acids. The DNA for the CDR3 is TGTGCCAGTAGTGCCCGGGCTTCGATCAGGGGCTACGAGCAGTACTCC. This gives the protein CASSARASIRGYEQYS.

The genes are TRBV28 and TRBJ2-3; 14 bases are shared with TRBD2. This CDR3 spans 16 amino acids. Germline-derived CDR1 and CDR2 are MDHEN and SYDVKM. V dropped 4 bases and J dropped 11; count of bases not matched to a gene: 11. The CDR3 nucleotides are TGTGCCAGCAGTTCCGGGACTAGCGGGAGATACAATGAGCAGTATTTT. It is translated as CASSSGTSGRYNEQYF.